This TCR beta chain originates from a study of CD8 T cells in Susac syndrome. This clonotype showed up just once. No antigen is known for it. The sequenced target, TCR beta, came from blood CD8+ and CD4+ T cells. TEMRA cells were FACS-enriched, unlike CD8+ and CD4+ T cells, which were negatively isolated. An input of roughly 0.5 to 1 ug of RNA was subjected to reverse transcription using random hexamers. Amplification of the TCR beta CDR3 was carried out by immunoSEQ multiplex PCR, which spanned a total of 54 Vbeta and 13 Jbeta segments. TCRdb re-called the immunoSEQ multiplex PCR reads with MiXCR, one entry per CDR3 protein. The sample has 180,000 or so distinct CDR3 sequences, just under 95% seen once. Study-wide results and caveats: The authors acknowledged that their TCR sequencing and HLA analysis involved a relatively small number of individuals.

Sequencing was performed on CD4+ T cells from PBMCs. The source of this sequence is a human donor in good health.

The CDR3 region has the DNA TGTGCCAGCGGCCTAAATAATTCACCCCTCCACTTT. This codes for CASGLNNSPLHF. V gene TRBV7-9 combines with J gene TRBJ1-6; D not certain. Germline CDR1 SEHNR, CDR2 FQNEAQ (reference sequence). CDR3 length: 12 amino acids. Between the trimmed V and J ends, which lost 8 bases and 5 bases, there was a span of 7 bases.